This T cell receptor beta chain was sequenced for a study of blood T cell repertoires in COVID-19. At the level of the study: Collection of acute and convalescent COVID-19 samples took place in the United States, Italy and Spain. PBMCs, B-cell-depleted T cells, or T cells provided the cDNA or gDNA that made up the material.

The V segment lost 0 bases and the J segment 0 bases; nucleotides outside the gene matches: 3. The germline V gene encodes CDR1 SGHDT and CDR2 YYEEEE. The CDR3 sequence is 15 residues long. Original data processing: Amplified reference gene primers provided the basis for estimating nucleated cell counts. The data were produced by immunoSEQ multiplex PCR, yet TCRdb's version contains in-frame clones alone and is incomplete. V, J and clone size are those of that table, while D and trimming were read from the DNA. The data contain some 11,000 clones, roughly 82% of them seen just once; the ten biggest clones take up around 4%.

The genes are TRBV5-6 and TRBJ2-7; the match to TRBD1 covers 7 bases. The specimen sequenced was peripheral blood. This clonotype was obtained from a woman aged 55 to 70 with acute or convalescent COVID-19. As DNA, the CDR3 is TGTGCCAGCAGCTTGGAGACAGGGAGCTCCTACGAGCAGTACTTC. Translated, it gives CASSLETGSSYEQYF.